Included here is one T cell receptor beta chain sequence, with context. Its antigen is currently not known. No base qualities exist here, and no much larger clone lies one base off it. These data originate in a study of siplizumab effects on memory and regulatory T cells (dated by TCRdb to between 2018 and 2020). Regarding the research as a whole: The study looked at the effect of siplizumab, an anti-CD2 antibody, on alloreactive T-cell subsets in allogeneic mixed lymphocyte reactions made from human PBMCs.

Overall results and qualifications from the work: About 75-95% of proliferating CD4+ or CD8+ clones could not be given a naive or memory phenotype. Unstimulated naive T cells appeared more diverse than memory T cells, and naive cells seemed to contribute substantially to the alloresponse. Whether proliferating Tregs from siplizumab cultures were suppressive was not functionally confirmed. Siplizumab significantly reduced the cumulative frequency of alloreactive sequences traceable to unstimulated CD4+ memory T cells. In reactions with siplizumab, an average of roughly 70% of mappable alloreactive CD4+ clones were Treg-derived, compared with around 28% in control reactions. Sequences below about 10^-5 frequency were poorly captured, so only a minor fraction of alloreactive clones could be mapped to unstimulated subsets.

Unstimulated CD4+ memory cells were also sequenced in three donor pairs, together with CD4+ naive, CD8+ TEMRA, CD8+ naive and CD8+ effector memory subsets. Sorted unstimulated T cells and proliferating T cells recovered from mixed lymphocyte reactions underwent TCRbeta CDR3 sequencing. Fresh whole blood from nine to eleven HLA-typed healthy donors served as the source for isolating PBMCs. Based on the germline V gene, the CDR1 and CDR2 sequences are SNHLY and FYNNEI. The CDR3 goes from the cysteine to the phenylalanine over 18 residues. Just CDR3 DNA is preserved here, 54 bases in frame from base 1. Here V drops 4 bases and J drops 3 bases, and the junction holds 7 bases not matched to any gene. Receptor libraries were prepared by the immunoSEQ multiplex PCR assay. Approximately 10^5 TCR templates per sample were assayed on the deep sequencing platform. Genomic DNA extracted from sorted T cells was used for TCRbeta CDR3 sequencing. For the original study's pipeline: The R programming language was used for the clonal analysis of the TCRbeta CDR3 data. Alloreactive CD4+ and CD8+ clones were defined by comparing unstimulated samples with post-reaction CFSE-low samples. Alloreactive CD4+ clones were assigned to regulatory or non-regulatory origin by matching sequences to sorted unstimulated Treg and non-Treg repertoires. What TCRdb holds here is the immuneACCESS table cut down to in-frame rearrangements. Part of the clones is not present; checked against another copy, under half of the missing clones reflect an unresolved V gene, and the others are unexplained. From that table come the V and J calls and clone size; the DNA was used to work out D and trimming. The sample table lists just over 60,000 clones, roughly 85% of them with a count of one. 0.42% of the sample goes to the ten largest clones.

The sequencing input was memory CD4+ T cells sorted from blood. Sample cell subset or site, as interpreted from the label and publication: unstimulated CD4+ memory T cells. This TCR was recovered from a human donor in good health. Here the chain combines TRBV2 and TRBJ2-3; the junction holds 16 bases that match TRBD2. The CDR3 region: CASSVFPGLAGGTDTQYF. In nucleotide form, the sequence is TGTGCCAGCAGTGTCTTTCCGGGACTAGCGGGGGGGACAGATACGCAGTATTTT.